This section outlines one TCR beta chain sequence together with its context. This record belongs to a study of blood T cell repertoires in COVID-19. At the level of the study: PBMCs, B-cell-depleted T cells, or T cells were the source of the cDNA or gDNA that made up the material.

Participants were placed into cohorts based on the clinical history they reported. Cohort 3 recovery required two negative PCRs, clearance, or symptom resolution. With 6 bases clipped from V and 4 bases from J, the junction kept 5 bases outside the gene matches. CDR1 is MNHEY and CDR2 is SVGAGI in the germline V gene. The CDR3 runs to 14 residues. Study processing details: Amplification with reference gene primers provided the estimates of nucleated cell counts. The protocol was immunoSEQ multiplex PCR, while the TCRdb copy is restricted to in-frame clones and leaves out a portion. The V and J calls and the clone size are those of that table, but D and trimming were determined from the DNA. The sample includes 300,000 or so clones, 75% to 95% of them seen just once.

Sequencing used PBMCs or T cells enriched from blood (not recorded which). This clonotype originated in a woman aged 25 to 39 who had recovered from COVID-19. This sequence joins TRBV6-5 and TRBJ1-4; TRBD1 aligns across 7 bases. The CDR3 region is CASRDRSFNEKLFF. CDR3 in DNA: TGTGCCAGCAGGGACAGGTCGTTTAATGAAAAACTGTTTTTT.